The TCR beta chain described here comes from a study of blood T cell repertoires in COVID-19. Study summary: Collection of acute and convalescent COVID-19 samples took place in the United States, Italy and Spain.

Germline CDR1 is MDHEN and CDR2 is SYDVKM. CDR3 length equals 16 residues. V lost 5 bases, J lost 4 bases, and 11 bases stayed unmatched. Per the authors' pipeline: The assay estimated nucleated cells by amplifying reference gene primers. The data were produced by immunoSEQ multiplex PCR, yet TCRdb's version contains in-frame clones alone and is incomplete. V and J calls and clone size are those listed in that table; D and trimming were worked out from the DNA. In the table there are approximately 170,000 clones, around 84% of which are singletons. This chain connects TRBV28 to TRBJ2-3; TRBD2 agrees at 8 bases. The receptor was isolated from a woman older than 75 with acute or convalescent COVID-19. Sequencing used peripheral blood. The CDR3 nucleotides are TGTGCCAGCAGTCGGGGGGGGCGGGGGCGATCAGATACGCAGTATTTT. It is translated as CASSRGGRGRSDTQYF.